These T cell receptor beta chains were read from a single sample in a study of identical twins. TCRdb ran MiXCR on the 5' RACE reads and lists one entry per CDR3 protein. This table holds 450,000 or so distinct CDR3 sequences, 24% found once. The same sample was also used in a study of T cells expressing NK-cell markers.

The specimen was CD4+ T cells sorted from blood. Source of these receptors: a woman aged 18-29 years in good health. CDR3s include the opening cysteine and the closing phenylalanine or tryptophan. A D gene is named only where the DNA matches it firmly. Size is omitted from some rows. Given values are once, few, many or a class for expanded clones.

.	few	TRBV6-2/TRBV6-3	TRBJ2-1	CASSYSWNRAYNEQFF	TGTGCCAGCAGTTATTCTTGGAACCGGGCTTACAATGAGCAGTTCTTC
.	few	TRBV12-5	TRBJ2-2	CASGLGSVGELFF	TGTGCTAGTGGTTTGGGTAGTGTCGGGGAGCTGTTTTTT
.	.	TRBV15	TRBJ1-6	CATSSYLDNSPLHF	TGTGCCACCAGCAGTTATTTGGATAATTCACCCCTCCACTTT
.	.	TRBV3-1	TRBJ1-1	CASSQRGGSTEAFF	TGTGCCAGCAGCCAAAGGGGAGGGAGCACTGAAGCTTTCTTT
.	few	TRBV20-1	TRBJ2-3	CSASVVLSTDTQYF	TGCAGTGCTAGTGTGGTTTTATCCACAGATACGCAGTATTTT
TRBD2	few	TRBV12-3/TRBV12-4	TRBJ2-1	CASSNLLAGAWRFF	TGTGCCAGCAGTAACCTCCTAGCGGGGGCTTGGAGGTTCTTC
.	.	TRBV10-3	TRBJ2-2	CAISESIGFGGELFF	TGTGCCATCAGTGAGTCGATTGGTTTCGGTGGGGAGCTGTTTTTT
TRBD1	few	TRBV20-1	TRBJ1-4	CSAMGQGDFVEKLFF	TGCAGTGCAATGGGACAGGGGGATTTTGTTGAAAAACTGTTTTTT
TRBD1	few	TRBV12-3/TRBV12-4	TRBJ2-6	CASSRTGGRRANVLTF	TGTGCCAGCAGTAGGACAGGGGGCCGCCGTGCCAACGTCCTGACTTTC
.	.	TRBV7-3	TRBJ2-1	CASSLGGGGYNEQFF	TGTGCCAGCAGCTTAGGAGGGGGGGGCTACAATGAGCAGTTCTTC
.	many	TRBV5-1	TRBJ1-5	CASSLGLSNQPQHF	TGCGCCAGCAGCTTGGGGCTTAGCAATCAGCCCCAGCATTTT
.	few	TRBV20-1	TRBJ2-7	CSARDRRAPYEQYF	TGCAGTGCTAGGGACAGAAGAGCACCCTACGAGCAGTACTTC
.	.	TRBV6-5	TRBJ1-6	CASSDPSSYNSPLHF	TGTGCCAGCAGCGACCCGAGCTCCTATAATTCACCCCTCCACTTT
.	.	TRBV10-2	TRBJ2-3	CASSGRAGGTDTQYF	TGCGCCAGCAGTGGAAGGGCAGGGGGCACAGATACGCAGTATTTT
.	few	TRBV27	TRBJ2-7	CASSPSEHRAYEQYF	TGTGCCAGCAGCCCCTCCGAGCATCGGGCGTACGAGCAGTACTTC
TRBD1	.	TRBV10-3	TRBJ1-2	CAISEQGGVVGYTF	TGTGCCATCAGTGAACAGGGGGGAGTCGTTGGCTACACCTTC
.	.	TRBV5-6	TRBJ2-1	CASTKSAPYNEQFF	TGTGCCAGCACTAAAAGCGCGCCATACAATGAGCAGTTCTTC
.	few	TRBV7-2	TRBJ1-6	CASSLPRAPLHF	TGTGCCAGCAGCTTGCCACGGGCACCCCTCCACTTT
.	.	TRBV12-3/TRBV12-4	TRBJ2-2	CASSLGAGTNTGELFF	TGTGCCAGCAGTTTAGGCGCGGGAACGAACACCGGGGAGCTGTTTTTT
.	many	TRBV7-9	TRBJ1-1	CASSYDREAFF	TGTGCCAGCAGCTACGACAGGGAAGCTTTCTTT
.	few	TRBV6-5	TRBJ2-1	CASSWSLDRTLYNEQFF	TGTGCCAGCAGTTGGTCCCTAGACAGGACTCTGTACAATGAGCAGTTCTTC
TRBD2	.	TRBV20-1	TRBJ2-3	CSARVMRKREEDTQYF	TGCAGTGCTAGAGTGATGAGGAAGCGGGAAGAGGATACGCAGTATTTT
TRBD1	few	TRBV20-1	TRBJ1-6	CSAPMGQLNSPLHF	TGCAGTGCCCCGATGGGACAGCTTAATTCACCCCTCCACTTT
.	.	TRBV10-3	TRBJ2-7	CAITPQTTVYEQYF	TGTGCCATCACCCCGCAAACCACCGTCTACGAGCAGTACTTC